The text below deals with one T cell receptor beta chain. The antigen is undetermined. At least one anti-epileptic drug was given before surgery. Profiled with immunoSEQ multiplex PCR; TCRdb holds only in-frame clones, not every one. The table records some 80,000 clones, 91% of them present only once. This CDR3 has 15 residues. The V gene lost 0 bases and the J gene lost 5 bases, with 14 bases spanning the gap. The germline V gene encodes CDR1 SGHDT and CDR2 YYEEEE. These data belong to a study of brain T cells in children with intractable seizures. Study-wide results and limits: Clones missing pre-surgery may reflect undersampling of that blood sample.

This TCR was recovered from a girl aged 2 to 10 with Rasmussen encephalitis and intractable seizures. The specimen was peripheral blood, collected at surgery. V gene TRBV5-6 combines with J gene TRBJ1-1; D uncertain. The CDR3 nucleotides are TGTGCCAGCAGCTTGGATGGTCGGATCGGGACTGAAGCTTTCTTT. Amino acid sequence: CASSLDGRIGTEAFF.